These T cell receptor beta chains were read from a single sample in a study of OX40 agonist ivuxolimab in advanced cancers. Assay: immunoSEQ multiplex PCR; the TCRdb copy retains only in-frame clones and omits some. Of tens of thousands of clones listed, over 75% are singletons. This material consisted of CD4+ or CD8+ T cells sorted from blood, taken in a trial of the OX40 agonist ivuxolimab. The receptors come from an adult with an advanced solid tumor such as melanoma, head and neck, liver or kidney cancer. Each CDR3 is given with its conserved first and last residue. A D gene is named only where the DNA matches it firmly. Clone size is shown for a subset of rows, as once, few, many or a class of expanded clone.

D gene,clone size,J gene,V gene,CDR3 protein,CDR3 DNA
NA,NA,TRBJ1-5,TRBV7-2,CASSLTGRNQPQHF,TGTGCCAGCAGCTTAACGGGGAGGAATCAGCCCCAGCATTTT
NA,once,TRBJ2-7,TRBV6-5,CASSEFYEQYF,TGTGCCAGCAGTGAATTCTACGAGCAGTACTTC
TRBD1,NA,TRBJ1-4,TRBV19,CASSADRGSEKLFF,TGTGCCAGTAGTGCGGACAGGGGGAGTGAAAAACTGTTTTTT
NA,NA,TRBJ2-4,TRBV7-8,CASSLGSLDIQYF,TGTGCCAGCAGCTTAGGATCCTTGGACATTCAGTACTTC
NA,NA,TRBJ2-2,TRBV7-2,CASSPRGIGELFF,TGTGCCAGCAGCCCGCGGGGAATCGGGGAGCTGTTTTTT
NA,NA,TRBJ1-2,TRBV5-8,CASSLSGYGYTF,TGTGCCAGCAGCTTGTCAGGTTATGGCTACACCTTC
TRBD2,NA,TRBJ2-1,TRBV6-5,CASSSLAVHSYNEQFF,TGTGCCAGCAGTTCACTAGCGGTACACTCCTACAATGAGCAGTTCTTC
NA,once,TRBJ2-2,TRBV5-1,CASSLDAGRSTGELFF,TGCGCCAGCAGCTTGGATGCAGGCAGGAGCACCGGGGAGCTGTTTTTT
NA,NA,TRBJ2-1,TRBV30,CAWSLASTQGNEQFF,TGTGCCTGGAGTCTGGCTAGCACTCAGGGCAATGAGCAGTTCTTC
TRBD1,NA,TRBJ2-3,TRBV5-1,CASSLDRGRTDTQYF,TGCGCCAGCAGCCTGGACAGGGGCCGGACAGATACGCAGTATTTT
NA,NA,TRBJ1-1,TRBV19,CASSGGAGLLNTEAFF,TGTGCCAGTAGTGGAGGGGCAGGCCTTTTGAACACTGAAGCTTTCTTT
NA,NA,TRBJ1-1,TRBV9,CASSVGSRNTEAFF,TGTGCCAGCAGCGTAGGTTCTAGGAACACTGAAGCTTTCTTT
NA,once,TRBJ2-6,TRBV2,CARVQDSSGANVLTF,TGTGCCAGAGTGCAAGACAGTTCTGGGGCCAACGTCCTGACTTTC
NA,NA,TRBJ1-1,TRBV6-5,CASSYPPLAEAFF,TGTGCCAGCAGTTACCCCCCCTTGGCTGAAGCTTTCTTT
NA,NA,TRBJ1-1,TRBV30,CAWSVHLTMNTEAFF,TGTGCCTGGAGTGTACACCTTACTATGAACACTGAAGCTTTCTTT
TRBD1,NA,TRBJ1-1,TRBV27,CASSPQTGGGTEAFF,TGTGCCAGCAGTCCCCAGACAGGGGGGGGGACTGAAGCTTTCTTT
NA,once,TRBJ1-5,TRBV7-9,CASSLSDSNQPQHF,TGTGCCAGCAGCTTATCGGATAGCAATCAGCCCCAGCATTTT
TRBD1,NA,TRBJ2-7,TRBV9,CASTRGDRGPGKQYF,TGTGCCAGCACCAGGGGGGACAGGGGGCCCGGGAAGCAGTACTTC
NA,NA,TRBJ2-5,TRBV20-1,CSARGFETQYF,TGCAGTGCTAGGGGGTTTGAGACCCAGTACTTC
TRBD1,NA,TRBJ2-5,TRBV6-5,CASRIQGASETQYF,TGTGCCAGCAGGATACAGGGGGCCAGCGAGACCCAGTACTTC
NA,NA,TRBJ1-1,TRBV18,CASSPRPLNTEAFF,TGTGCCAGCTCACCACGGCCACTGAACACTGAAGCTTTCTTT
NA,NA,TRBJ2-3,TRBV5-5,CASSRGSGVTDTQYF,TGTGCCAGCAGCCGTGGTAGCGGCGTAACGGATACGCAGTATTTT
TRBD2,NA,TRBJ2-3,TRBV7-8,CASSLVGGGADTQYF,TGTGCCAGCAGCTTAGTGGGCGGGGGAGCGGATACGCAGTATTTT
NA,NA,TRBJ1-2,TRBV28,CASSSPVGYAYGYTF,TGTGCCAGCAGTTCCCCTGTGGGGTATGCCTATGGCTACACCTTC
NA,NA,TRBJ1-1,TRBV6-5,CASSYGGTEAFF,TGTGCCAGCAGTTACGGGGGGACTGAAGCTTTCTTT
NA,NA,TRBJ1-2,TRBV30,CAWSVGRDYGYTF,TGTGCCTGGAGTGTAGGTCGGGACTATGGCTACACCTTC
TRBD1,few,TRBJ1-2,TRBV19,CASENRGQGYSGYTF,TGTGCCAGTGAGAATCGGGGACAGGGATACTCTGGCTACACCTTC
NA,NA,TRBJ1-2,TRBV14,CASSQAVAGFGYTF,TGTGCCAGCAGCCAAGCGGTCGCAGGGTTTGGCTACACCTTC
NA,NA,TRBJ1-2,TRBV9,CASSVRGTDYGYTF,TGTGCCAGCAGCGTACGGGGGACGGACTATGGCTACACCTTC
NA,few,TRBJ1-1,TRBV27,CASSAYRADTEAFF,TGTGCCAGCAGTGCCTACAGGGCTGACACTGAAGCTTTCTTT
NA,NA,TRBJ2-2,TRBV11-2,CASSLGSGLNTGELFF,TGTGCCAGCAGCCTGGGGTCGGGCTTAAACACCGGGGAGCTGTTTTTT
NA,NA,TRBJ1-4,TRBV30,CAWRNRLPNEKLFF,TGTGCCTGGAGGAACAGGTTACCTAATGAAAAACTGTTTTTT
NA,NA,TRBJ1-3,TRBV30,CAWSVIPGNTIYF,TGTGCCTGGAGTGTTATCCCCGGGAACACCATATATTTT
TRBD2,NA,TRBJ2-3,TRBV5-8,CASSLAPLAGVTNTQYF,TGTGCCAGCAGCTTGGCCCCACTAGCGGGAGTTACGAATACGCAGTATTTT
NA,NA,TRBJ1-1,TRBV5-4,CASSLDTEAFF,TGTGCCAGCAGCCTGGACACTGAAGCTTTCTTT
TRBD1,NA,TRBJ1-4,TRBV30,CAAYRGWSEKLFF,TGTGCCGCCTACAGGGGATGGAGTGAAAAACTGTTTTTT
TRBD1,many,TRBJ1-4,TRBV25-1,CASSDDRGASEKLFF,TGTGCCAGCAGTGATGACAGGGGGGCAAGTGAAAAACTGTTTTTT
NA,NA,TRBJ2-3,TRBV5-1,CASSLAGSTDTQYF,TGCGCCAGCAGCTTGGCCGGTAGTACAGATACGCAGTATTTT
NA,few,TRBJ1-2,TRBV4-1,CASSQEPGRTYGYTF,TGCGCCAGCAGCCAAGAGCCAGGGCGAACATATGGCTACACCTTC
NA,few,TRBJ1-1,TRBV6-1,CASSVGGTEAFF,TGTGCCAGCAGCGTCGGGGGGACTGAAGCTTTCTTT
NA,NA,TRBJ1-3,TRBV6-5,CASIQTASGNTIYF,TGTGCCAGCATCCAGACTGCCTCTGGAAACACCATATATTTT
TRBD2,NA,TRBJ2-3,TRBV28,CASCPYGRDTQYF,TGTGCCAGCTGCCCCTACGGGAGGGATACGCAGTATTTT
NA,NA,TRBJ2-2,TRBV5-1,CASSLDRASTGELFF,TGCGCCAGCAGCTTGGATAGGGCTTCGACCGGGGAGCTGTTTTTT
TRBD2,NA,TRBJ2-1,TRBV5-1,CASSPGTSGSSYNEQFF,TGCGCCAGCAGCCCCGGGACTAGCGGGAGCTCCTACAATGAGCAGTTCTTC
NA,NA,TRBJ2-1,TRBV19,CASSIVNEQFF,TGTGCCAGTAGTATAGTCAATGAGCAGTTCTTC
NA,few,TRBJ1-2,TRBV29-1,CSVQDSSSNYGYTF,TGCAGCGTCCAGGACAGTTCCTCTAACTATGGCTACACCTTC
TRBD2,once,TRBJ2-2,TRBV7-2,CAIGTSGNTGELFF,TGTGCCATCGGGACTAGCGGGAACACCGGGGAGCTGTTTTTT